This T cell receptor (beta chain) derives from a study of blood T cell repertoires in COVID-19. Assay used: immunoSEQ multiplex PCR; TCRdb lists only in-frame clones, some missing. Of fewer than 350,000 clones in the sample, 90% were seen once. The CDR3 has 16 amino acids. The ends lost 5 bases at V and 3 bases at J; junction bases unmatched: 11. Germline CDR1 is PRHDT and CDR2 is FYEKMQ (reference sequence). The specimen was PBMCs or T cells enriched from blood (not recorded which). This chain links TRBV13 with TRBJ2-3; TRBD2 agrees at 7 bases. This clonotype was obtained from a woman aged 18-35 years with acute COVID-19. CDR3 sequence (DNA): TGTGCCAGCAGCACCCCGGGAGGCGGCCCAACAGATACGCAGTATTTT. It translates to CASSTPGGGPTDTQYF. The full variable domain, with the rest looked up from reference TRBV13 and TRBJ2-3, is AAGVIQSPRHLIKEKRETATLKCYPIPRHDTVYWYQQGPGQDPQFLISFYEKMQSDKGSIPDRFSAQQFSDYHSELNMSSLELGDSALYFCASSTPGGGPTDTQYFGPGTRLTVL.